This is a list of T cell receptor beta chains from one sample in a study of cytomegalovirus exposure and HLA in healthy donors. Profiled with immunoSEQ multiplex PCR; TCRdb holds only in-frame clones, not every one. This sample has hundreds of thousands of clones; nearly 80% occur once, and the top ten carry roughly 1.9%. Sample: PBMCs. The source of these receptors is a male donor in good health and CMV-seronegative. The CDR3 runs from the conserved cysteine through the conserved F or W. D genes are given only for firm matches. Some rows mark clone size as missing; the rest say once, few, many or name a class of expanded clone.

CDR3: CSSSLQGEKLFF
DNA: TGTTCCAGCAGCTTACAGGGGGAAAAACTGTTTTTT
size: once
J: TRBJ1-4
V: TRBV7-9
D: TRBD1

CDR3: CSVQGARYEQYF
DNA: TGCAGCGTTCAGGGGGCGAGATACGAGCAGTACTTC
size: .
J: TRBJ2-7
V: TRBV29-1
D: TRBD1

CDR3: CASSAQGSEQYF
DNA: TGTGCCAGCAGTGCACAGGGTAGCGAGCAGTACTTC
size: .
J: TRBJ2-7
V: TRBV27
D: .

CDR3: CASSRVLYTEAFF
DNA: TGTGCCAGCAGCCGAGTCCTTTACACTGAAGCTTTCTTT
size: .
J: TRBJ1-1
V: TRBV27
D: .

CDR3: CASSQQTEPYNEQFF
DNA: TGCGCCAGCAGCCAACAGACAGAGCCCTACAATGAGCAGTTCTTC
size: few
J: TRBJ2-1
V: TRBV4-1
D: .

CDR3: CASSSNSGTYNEQFF
DNA: TGTGCCAGCAGCTCGAATAGCGGAACCTACAATGAGCAGTTCTTC
size: .
J: TRBJ2-1
V: TRBV5-4
D: .

CDR3: CASETSGDYNEQFF
DNA: TGTGCCAGCGAGACTAGCGGGGACTACAATGAGCAGTTCTTC
size: .
J: TRBJ2-1
V: TRBV6-5
D: TRBD2

CDR3: CASSQRTSGRGTDTQYF
DNA: TGCGCCAGCAGCCAGCGGACTAGCGGTAGGGGCACAGATACGCAGTATTTT
size: .
J: TRBJ2-3
V: TRBV5-1
D: TRBD2

CDR3: CASRGLAGDQPQHF
DNA: TGTGCCAGTAGAGGACTAGCGGGGGATCAGCCCCAGCATTTT
size: .
J: TRBJ1-5
V: TRBV19
D: .

CDR3: CASSLEGRITEAFF
DNA: TGTGCCAGCAGCTTAGAAGGGAGAATCACTGAAGCTTTCTTT
size: .
J: TRBJ1-1
V: TRBV11-2
D: .

CDR3: CASSLEGTGREAFF
DNA: TGTGCCAGCAGCTTAGAGGGGACTGGTAGGGAAGCTTTCTTT
size: .
J: TRBJ1-1
V: TRBV7-6
D: .

CDR3: CASGLIRRESYEQYF
DNA: TGTGCCAGCGGTTTAATTAGGCGGGAGTCTTACGAGCAGTACTTC
size: .
J: TRBJ2-7
V: TRBV7-3
D: TRBD2

CDR3: CASSGSGATNEKLFF
DNA: TGCGCCAGCAGCGGGTCGGGTGCAACTAATGAAAAACTGTTTTTT
size: .
J: TRBJ1-4
V: TRBV5-1
D: .

CDR3: CASSYAEGLEAFF
DNA: TGTGCCAGCAGTTACGCGGAGGGACTCGAAGCTTTCTTT
size: .
J: TRBJ1-1
V: TRBV6-5
D: .

CDR3: CASSLGGRTNEQYF
DNA: TGTGCCAGCAGTTTGGGGGGGCGCACCAACGAGCAGTACTTC
size: .
J: TRBJ2-7
V: TRBV28
D: .

CDR3: CASSKLSGTNSYEQYF
DNA: TGTGCCAGCAGTAAACTTTCCGGGACAAACTCCTACGAGCAGTACTTC
size: .
J: TRBJ2-7
V: TRBV28
D: .

CDR3: CASSPLAGVGNEQFF
DNA: TGCGCCAGCAGCCCCCTAGCGGGAGTTGGCAATGAGCAGTTCTTC
size: once
J: TRBJ2-1
V: TRBV5-1
D: TRBD2

CDR3: CASSLLGQGSNQPQHF
DNA: TGTGCCAGCAGTTTGCTTGGACAGGGGAGCAATCAGCCCCAGCATTTT
size: .
J: TRBJ1-5
V: TRBV27
D: TRBD1

CDR3: CASSLGATSAFF
DNA: TGTGCCAGCAGTTTAGGGGCCACGTCAGCTTTCTTT
size: once
J: TRBJ1-1
V: TRBV28
D: .

CDR3: CASTFRFRPGELFF
DNA: TGTGCCAGCACCTTCAGGTTTCGTCCCGGGGAGCTGTTTTTT
size: .
J: TRBJ2-2
V: TRBV28
D: .

CDR3: CASSFIHEQYF
DNA: TGTGCCAGCAGCTTTATCCACGAGCAGTACTTC
size: .
J: TRBJ2-7
V: TRBV7-9
D: .

CDR3: CASEGQNTEAFF
DNA: TGTGCCAGTGAAGGACAGAACACTGAAGCTTTCTTT
size: .
J: TRBJ1-1
V: TRBV28
D: .

CDR3: CASRGAENTEAFF
DNA: TGCGCCAGCAGAGGAGCAGAGAACACTGAAGCTTTCTTT
size: .
J: TRBJ1-1
V: TRBV5-1
D: .

CDR3: CASSVGGGAYNEQFF
DNA: TGTGCCAGCAGCGTAGGGGGGGGCGCGTACAATGAGCAGTTCTTC
size: .
J: TRBJ2-1
V: TRBV9
D: .

CDR3: CASRLDRDYGYTF
DNA: TGTGCCAGCAGACTTGACAGGGATTATGGCTACACCTTC
size: .
J: TRBJ1-2
V: TRBV28
D: TRBD1

CDR3: CASSSHRGGYNEQFF
DNA: TGTGCCAGCAGTTCCCACAGGGGGGGGTACAATGAGCAGTTCTTC
size: .
J: TRBJ2-1
V: TRBV28
D: .

CDR3: CASSLGGVNANSPLHF
DNA: TGTGCCAGCAGCTTAGGGGGGGTTAACGCAAATTCACCCCTCCACTTT
size: .
J: TRBJ1-6
V: TRBV7-2
D: .

CDR3: CASRAGGTGELFF
DNA: TGTGCCAGCAGGGCGGGGGGCACCGGGGAGCTGTTTTTT
size: once
J: TRBJ2-2
V: TRBV6-6
D: TRBD2

CDR3: CASSYSRVTVADTQYF
DNA: TGTGCCAGCAGTTACTCGAGGGTAACAGTAGCAGATACGCAGTATTTT
size: .
J: TRBJ2-3
V: TRBV6-5
D: .

CDR3: CAISLGTEIYGYTF
DNA: TGTGCCATCAGTCTCGGGACAGAGATCTATGGCTACACCTTC
size: few
J: TRBJ1-2
V: TRBV10-3
D: TRBD1

CDR3: CASRSRGGSDTEAFF
DNA: TGTGCCAGCAGATCCCGGGGTGGTTCTGACACTGAAGCTTTCTTT
size: .
J: TRBJ1-1
V: TRBV7-9
D: .

CDR3: CASSSSRTGGFEQYF
DNA: TGTGCCAGCAGCTCTAGCCGGACAGGGGGCTTCGAGCAGTACTTC
size: .
J: TRBJ2-7
V: TRBV7-9
D: TRBD1

CDR3: CAWSALTGRYEKLFF
DNA: TGTGCCTGGAGTGCCTTGACAGGGAGATATGAAAAACTGTTTTTT
size: .
J: TRBJ1-4
V: TRBV30
D: TRBD1

CDR3: CASSFGDFSGANVLTF
DNA: TGTGCCAGCAGCTTTGGTGACTTCTCTGGGGCCAACGTCCTGACTTTC
size: few
J: TRBJ2-6
V: TRBV7-9
D: .

CDR3: CAWSGGVWTGYTF
DNA: TGTGCCTGGAGTGGGGGGGTATGGACTGGCTACACCTTC
size: .
J: TRBJ1-2
V: TRBV30
D: .

CDR3: CASSRDRSYNEQFF
DNA: TGTGCCAGCAGCCGGGACAGGAGCTACAATGAGCAGTTCTTC
size: .
J: TRBJ2-1
V: TRBV9
D: TRBD1

CDR3: CASSMSASVKLFF
DNA: TGTGCCAGTAGTATGAGTGCTTCCGTAAAACTGTTTTTT
size: few
J: TRBJ1-4
V: TRBV19
D: .

CDR3: CASSSDRNEQFF
DNA: TGCGCCAGCAGCTCGGACAGAAATGAGCAGTTCTTC
size: once
J: TRBJ2-1
V: TRBV5-1
D: .

CDR3: CASRPLSGSGANVLTF
DNA: TGCGCCAGCAGGCCGCTGTCGGGGTCTGGGGCCAACGTCCTGACTTTC
size: .
J: TRBJ2-6
V: TRBV5-1
D: .

CDR3: CASSEGTGNYGYTF
DNA: TGTGCCAGCAGTGAGGGGACTGGAAACTATGGCTACACCTTC
size: .
J: TRBJ1-2
V: TRBV25-1
D: .

CDR3: CASSPQGSEQYF
DNA: TGTGCCAGCAGTCCGCAGGGCTCCGAGCAGTACTTC
size: .
J: TRBJ2-7
V: TRBV6-5
D: .

CDR3: CASSIRAGDYYEQYF
DNA: TGTGCCAGTAGTATACGCGCGGGGGACTACTACGAGCAGTACTTC
size: .
J: TRBJ2-7
V: TRBV19
D: TRBD2